Each of the 14 T cell receptor beta chains below was sequenced from the same sample in a study of CD8 T cells in ankylosing spondylitis (dated by TCRdb to between 2016 and 2019). Library generation was performed with 5' RACE. The sequencer listed for this sample is Illumina HiSeq 2500. TCRdb took the public reads, trimmed them with fastp at Q25, ran MiXCR for clone calling and kept in-frame beta chains. Rows merge per CDR3 protein into single entries with the most common DNA and genes. Here the sample has about 360,000 distinct CDR3 sequences; roughly 15% occur a single time. In total, the top ten clones hold 0.95% to 1.4% of the sample. Source material: blood, either unsorted or a sorted T cell fraction (not recorded which). All receptors come from a male donor with ankylosing spondylitis or in good health (not recorded which).

The V gene is TRBV20-1, the J gene TRBJ2-3; D not certain. From germline, CDR1 is DFQATT and CDR2 SNEGSKA (reference sequence). V lost 2 bases and J 6 bases, leaving 6 bases between the germline ends. The CDR3 sequence is 11 residues long. CDR3 DNA sequence: TGCAGTGCTAGAATTTGGGATACGCAGTATTTT. Translating gives CSARIWDTQYF.

The chain combines TRBV20-1 with TRBJ2-7; 9 nucleotides agree with TRBD2. With V trimmed by 3 bases and J by 4 bases, 10 bases remained unmatched. The CDR3 contains 15 residues. The germline V gene has CDR1 DFQATT and CDR2 SNEGSKA (reference sequence). Here the CDR3 DNA reads TGCAGTGCTAGTGCCGGGACTAGCAAGTATTACGAGCAGTACTTC. Its translation: CSASAGTSKYYEQYF.

This clonotype was counted only a few times. The chain is built from TRBV24-1 and TRBJ2-5; weak D call: TRBD1 (6 bases). The V gene's germline CDR1 is KGHDR and CDR2 SFDVKD. The length of the CDR3 is 15 residues. Trimming cost V 4 bases and J 3 bases, with 14 bases left between them. The CDR3 sequence: CATSDPQDSKETQYF. CDR3 sequence (DNA): TGTGCCACCAGTGACCCCCAGGACAGTAAAGAGACCCAGTACTTC.

This clonotype was seen many times. The chain uses TRBV2 and TRBJ2-7; no clear D. The germline gives CDR1 SNHLY, CDR2 FYNNEI. Trimming shortened V by 3 bases and J by 0 bases, and 9 bases separated the two germline ends. The length of the CDR3 is 14 residues. CDR3: CASSDSLFSYEQYF. The CDR3 DNA sequence: TGTGCCAGCAGTGATAGCCTTTTCTCCTACGAGCAGTACTTC.

The chain couples TRBV4-1 to TRBJ1-6; possible D gene TRBD1, 6 bases. The CDR3 runs 16 residues. Germline CDR1 and CDR2: MGHRA and YSYEKL. V was shortened by 4 bases and J by 7 bases, with 17 bases between the two germline ends. DNA of the CDR3: TGCGCCAGCAGCCCGACGGAGGGGGAGAAGAATTCACCCCTCCACTTT. Protein: CASSPTEGEKNSPLHF.

V and J are TRBV12-3 or TRBV12-4 and TRBJ1-2, with 11 positions matching TRBD1. There are 14 residues in the CDR3. The ends lost 5 bases at V and 6 bases at J; junction bases unmatched: 5. As DNA, the CDR3 is TGTGCCAGCAGTCCCCTGGACAGGGGGCATGGCTACACCTTC. It translates to CASSPLDRGHGYTF.

This chain joins TRBV7-2 and TRBJ2-7, with TRBD1 matching 7 bases. Trimming cost V 5 bases and J 3 bases; bases outside gene matches: 10. CDR1 and CDR2 from the germline V gene are SGHTA and FQGNSA. There are 15 residues in the CDR3. The CDR3 protein is CASSPQSGQNYEQYF. The DNA for the CDR3 is TGTGCCAGCAGCCCCCAATCGGGACAGAACTACGAGCAGTACTTC.

The chain couples TRBV2 to TRBJ2-3; D gene uncertain. CDR3 length equals 12 residues. Germline assignment: CDR1 SNHLY and CDR2 FYNNEI. The V end was cut by 5 bases, the J end by 2 bases, with 5 bases between. CDR3 region: CASSHDTDTQYF. The CDR3 region has the DNA TGTGCCAGCAGTCACGACACAGATACGCAGTATTTT. Supplemented by reference TRBV2 and TRBJ2-3, the full variable domain reads EPEVTQTPSHQVTQMGQEVILRCVPISNHLYFYWYRQILGQKVEFLVSFYNNEISEKSEIFDDQFSVERPDGSNFTLKIRSTKLEDSAMYFCASSHDTDTQYFGPGTRLTVL.

This clonotype has just a few counts. This chain links TRBV5-5 with TRBJ2-7, with D possibly matching TRBD2 (5 bases). The CDR3 is 15 residues long. V was shortened by 6 bases and J by 4 bases, with 20 bases between the two germline ends. CDR1 and CDR2 from the germline V gene are SGHKS and YYEKEE (reference sequence). As DNA, the CDR3 is TGTGCCAGCATCCCCGTCCCAGGCCGGAGGTACGAGCAGTACTTC. Amino acids: CASIPVPGRRYEQYF.

This chain connects TRBV27 to TRBJ2-3; no reliable D call. The germline V and J ends were trimmed by 3 bases and 7 bases, with 14 bases remaining between them. Germline CDR1 is MNHEY and CDR2 is SMNVEV (reference sequence). The CDR3 contains 14 residues. CDR3 in DNA: TGTGCCAGCAGTTTCAAACAGCCCGGATATACGCAGTATTTT. Amino acid sequence: CASSFKQPGYTQYF.

V usage is TRBV5-1 and J usage is TRBJ1-1, with D perhaps TRBD1 (5 bases). V gave up 4 bases and J gave up 6 bases, with 25 bases separating them. The CDR3 is 17 amino acids. CDR1 and CDR2 (germline): SGHRS, YFSETQ. This chain's CDR3 is CASSPSTVLPGAAEAFF. The CDR3, as DNA: TGCGCCAGCAGCCCGTCGACAGTCCTGCCGGGTGCGGCTGAAGCTTTCTTT.

This clonotype appeared a few times. The genes are TRBV5-5 and TRBJ2-7; maybe TRBD1 (5 bases). The CDR3 is 15 residues long. CDR1 is SGHKS and CDR2 is YYEKEE in the germline V gene (reference sequence). The germline V and J ends were trimmed by 2 bases and 3 bases, with 15 bases remaining between them. The CDR3 spells CASSFEPRADYEQYF. The CDR3 DNA reads as TGTGCCAGCAGCTTCGAGCCCAGGGCCGACTACGAGCAGTACTTC.

This clonotype occurred a few times. The chain is built from TRBV29-1 and TRBJ2-2; the match to TRBD2 covers 10 bases. The J segment lost 4 bases and the V segment lost 6 bases, leaving 8 bases of the junction unmatched. Germline assignment: CDR1 SQVTM and CDR2 ANQGSEA. The length of the CDR3 is 15 residues. CDR3 in DNA: TGCAGCGTCCTCGAGCGGGGGGGAGGCACCGGGGAGCTGTTTTTT. Protein: CSVLERGGGTGELFF.

This clonotype has just a few counts. The V gene is TRBV14, the J gene TRBJ2-1, with 9 bases matching TRBD2. Germline V gene lookup returns CDR1 SGHDN and CDR2 FVKESK. V shed 0 bases, J shed 4 bases, and the junction held 7 bases outside the gene matches. The CDR3 runs 17 residues. CDR3 loop: CASSQDLDSGGYNEQFF. The CDR3 bases are TGTGCCAGCAGCCAAGATCTGGATAGCGGGGGATACAATGAGCAGTTCTTC.